This TCR beta chain was recovered during a study of cytomegalovirus exposure and HLA in healthy donors. Study-wide findings and caveats: Testing in vitro showed a few CMV-associated chains specific for CMV antigens. Reported results showed that the classifier diagnosed cytomegalovirus status with high specificity and sensitivity.

Concerning this clone itself: Antigen specificity is unknown.

V lost 0 bases, J lost 6 bases, and 12 bases lay in between. This CDR3 is built from 14 residues. The germline CDR1 and CDR2 sequences are GTSNPN and SVGIG (reference sequence). Produced via immunoSEQ multiplex PCR; TCRdb's table is partial and in-frame only. The sample lists some 240,000 clones; roughly 85% were seen once. Source material: PBMCs. The V call is TRBV30, the J call TRBJ1-5; D possibly corresponds to TRBD1 (6 bases). The clonotype was recovered from a young woman in good health and CMV-seronegative. The CDR3 DNA follows: TGTGCCTGGAGTGTAGGGGGGGCTGTTCAGCCCCAGCATTTT. Residues: CAWSVGGAVQPQHF.